Each of the 6 T cell receptor beta chains below was sequenced from the same sample in a study of post-analysis software for immune sequencing data (dated by TCRdb to 2015 to 2017). Overall study results and their limits: Significantly higher frequencies in patients than in controls were found for about 5 TRBV segments, including TRBV5-6, TRBV5-1 and TRBV20-1.

Antigen specificity for these receptors is unknown. The library relied on PCR. Instrument used: Illumina HiSeq 2500. To reduce PCR and sequencing biases, unique molecular identifiers were incorporated into the TCR beta cDNA libraries. TCRdb redid the processing of the public reads, applying fastp at Q25 and MiXCR, and retained in-frame beta chains. Every CDR3 protein is listed once, alongside the most common genes and DNA of its rows. This sample lists about 770,000 distinct CDR3 sequences; roughly 50% were detected once. The ten largest make up around 4.7% of the sample. Material for sequencing was blood. The source is a girl between 10 and 17 years old with multiple sclerosis.

This clonotype was observed once. V is TRBV4-2 and J is TRBJ2-3; 12 positions agree with TRBD2. Germline V gene data show CDR1 as LGHNA and CDR2 as YNFKEQ. This CDR3 has 17 residues. V trimming: 0 bases; J trimming: 3 bases; junction bases outside the gene matches: 4. The CDR3 region is CASSQETTSGRTDTQYF. DNA of the CDR3: TGTGCCAGCAGCCAAGAAACGACTAGCGGGAGAACAGATACGCAGTATTTT.

This chain connects TRBV9 to TRBJ2-5, with 8 bases lining up with TRBD1. Germline V gene lookup returns CDR1 SGDLS and CDR2 YYNGEE. V shed 0 bases, J shed 1 base, and the junction held 5 bases outside the gene matches. The CDR3 sequence is 16 residues long. The CDR3 nucleotides read TGTGCCAGCAGCGTAGGTGGGACAGGCCTCCAAGAGACCCAGTACTTC. Translating gives CASSVGGTGLQETQYF.

The chain links TRBV18 to TRBJ1-2, with D tentatively TRBD1 (6 bases). There are 12 residues in the CDR3. Germline V gene sequence: CDR1 KGHSH, CDR2 LQKENI. V lost 6 bases to trimming and J lost 6 bases, with 11 bases between them. Written as DNA, the CDR3 is TGTGCCAGCTCTCAGGACAGCAATGGCTACACCTTC. It yields the protein CASSQDSNGYTF.

The chain couples TRBV28 to TRBJ1-2; D might be TRBD1 (5 bases). Germline CDR1 is MDHEN and CDR2 is SYDVKM. The CDR3 totals 14 residues. With 5 bases removed from V and 8 bases from J, the gap between germline ends came to 18 bases. The CDR3 here is CASSLVAQGVGYTF. Here the CDR3 DNA reads TGTGCCAGCAGTCTTGTGGCCCAGGGAGTCGGCTACACCTTC.

The sample holds a few counts of this clonotype. The chain recombines TRBV7-9 with TRBJ2-1; 8 nucleotides align to TRBD2. With 3 bases clipped from V and 10 bases from J, the junction kept 14 bases outside the gene matches. Germline-derived CDR1 and CDR2 are SEHNR and FQNEAQ (reference sequence). The CDR3 loop spans 16 amino acids. The CDR3 sequence is CASSFSSPSGSLEQFF. The CDR3 DNA reads TGTGCCAGCAGCTTCAGTAGTCCTAGCGGGTCTCTCGAGCAGTTCTTC.

About this clonotype: Possible read error: a much larger clone is one base away. The gene calls are TRBV27 and TRBJ2-1; possibly TRBD2 for D (5 bases). The germline gives CDR1 MNHEY, CDR2 SMNVEV (reference sequence). The CDR3 covers 14 residues. The CDR3 nucleotides read TGTGCCAGCAGTGTCCGACGGGGATACAATGAGCAGGTCTTC. As protein: CASSVRRGYNEQVF.